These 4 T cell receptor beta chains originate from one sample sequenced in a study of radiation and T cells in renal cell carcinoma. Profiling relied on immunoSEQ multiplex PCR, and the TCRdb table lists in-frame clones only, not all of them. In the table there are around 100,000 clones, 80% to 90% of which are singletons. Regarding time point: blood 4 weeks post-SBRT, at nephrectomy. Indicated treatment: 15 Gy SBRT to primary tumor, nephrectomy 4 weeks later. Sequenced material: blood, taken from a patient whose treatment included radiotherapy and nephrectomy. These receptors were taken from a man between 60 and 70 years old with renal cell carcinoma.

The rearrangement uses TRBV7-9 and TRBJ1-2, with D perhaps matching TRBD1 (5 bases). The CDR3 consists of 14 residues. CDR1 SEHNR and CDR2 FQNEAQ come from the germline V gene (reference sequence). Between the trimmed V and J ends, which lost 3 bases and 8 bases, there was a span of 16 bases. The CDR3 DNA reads TGTGCCAGCAGCTTTACGGGACGCCGGGAAGGCTACACCTTC. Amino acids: CASSFTGRREGYTF.

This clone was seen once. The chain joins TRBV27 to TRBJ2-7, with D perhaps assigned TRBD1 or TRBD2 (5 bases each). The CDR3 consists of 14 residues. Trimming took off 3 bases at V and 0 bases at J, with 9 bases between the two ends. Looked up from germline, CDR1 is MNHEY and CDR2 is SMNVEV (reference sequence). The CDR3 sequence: CASSFGDGSYEQYF. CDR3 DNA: TGTGCCAGCAGTTTTGGGGACGGCTCCTACGAGCAGTACTTC.

CDR3 sequence (DNA): TGTGCCAGCAGCGCCCAGCGGGAGGGTGGCGGGGAGCTGTTTTTT. It codes for CASSAQREGGGELFF. V and J are TRBV4-2 and TRBJ2-2, with 10 bases fitting TRBD2. The CDR3 has 15 residues. Trimming removed 5 bases from V and 7 bases from J; junction bases left unmatched: 7. Germline V gene lookup returns CDR1 LGHNA and CDR2 YNFKEQ.

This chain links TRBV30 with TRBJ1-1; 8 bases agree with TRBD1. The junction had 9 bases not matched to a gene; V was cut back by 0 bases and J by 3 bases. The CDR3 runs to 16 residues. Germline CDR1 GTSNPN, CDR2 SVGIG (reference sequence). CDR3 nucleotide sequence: TGTGCCTGGAGTGTACAGGACAGGGACGGGTACACTGAAGCTTTCTTT. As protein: CAWSVQDRDGYTEAFF.